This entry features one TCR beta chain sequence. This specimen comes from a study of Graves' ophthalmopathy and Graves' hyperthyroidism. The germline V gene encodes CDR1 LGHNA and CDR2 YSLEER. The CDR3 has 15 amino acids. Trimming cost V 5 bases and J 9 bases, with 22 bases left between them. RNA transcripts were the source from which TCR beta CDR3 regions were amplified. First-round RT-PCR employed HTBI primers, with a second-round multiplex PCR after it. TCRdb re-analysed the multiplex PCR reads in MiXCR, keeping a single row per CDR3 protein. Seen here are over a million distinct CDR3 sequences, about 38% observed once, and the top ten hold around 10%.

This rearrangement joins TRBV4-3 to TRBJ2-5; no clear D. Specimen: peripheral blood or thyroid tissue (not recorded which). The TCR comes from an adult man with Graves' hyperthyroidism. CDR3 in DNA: TGCGCCAGCAGCTTTGGTAGTCCCCCTGAGAAGGCCCAGTACTTC. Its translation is CASSFGSPPEKAQYF.